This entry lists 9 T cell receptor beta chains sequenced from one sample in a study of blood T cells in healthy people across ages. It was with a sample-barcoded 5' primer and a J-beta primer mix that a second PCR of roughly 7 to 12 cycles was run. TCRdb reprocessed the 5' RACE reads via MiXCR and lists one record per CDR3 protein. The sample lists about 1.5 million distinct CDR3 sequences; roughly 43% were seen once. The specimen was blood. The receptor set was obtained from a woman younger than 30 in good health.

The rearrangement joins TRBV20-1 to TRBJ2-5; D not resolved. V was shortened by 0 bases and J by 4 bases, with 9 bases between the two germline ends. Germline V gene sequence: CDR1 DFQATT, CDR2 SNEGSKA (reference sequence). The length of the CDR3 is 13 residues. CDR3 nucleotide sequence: TGCAGTGCTAGAGATTGGGGTTCAGAGACCCAGTACTTC. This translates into CSARDWGSETQYF.

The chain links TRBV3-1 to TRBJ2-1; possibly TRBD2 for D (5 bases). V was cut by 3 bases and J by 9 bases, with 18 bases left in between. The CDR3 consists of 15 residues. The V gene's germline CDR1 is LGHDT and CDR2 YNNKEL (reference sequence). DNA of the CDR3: TGTGCCAGCAGCCACCTGGAGGTAGGGAACTTTGAGCAGTTCTTC. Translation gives CASSHLEVGNFEQFF.

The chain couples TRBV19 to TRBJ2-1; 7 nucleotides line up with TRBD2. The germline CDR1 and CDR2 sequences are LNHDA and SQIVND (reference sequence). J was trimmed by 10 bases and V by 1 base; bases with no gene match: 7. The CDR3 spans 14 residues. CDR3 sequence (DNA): TGTGCCAGTAGTATAGGGCTAGCGGTAGACGAGCAGTTCTTC. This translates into CASSIGLAVDEQFF.

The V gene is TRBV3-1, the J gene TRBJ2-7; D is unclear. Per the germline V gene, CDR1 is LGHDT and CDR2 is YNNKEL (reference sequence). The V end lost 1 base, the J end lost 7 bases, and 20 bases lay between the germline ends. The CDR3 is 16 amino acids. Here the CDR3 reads CASSQVYTNSYNEQYF. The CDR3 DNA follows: TGTGCCAGCAGCCAAGTATACACCAATTCCTACAATGAGCAGTACTTC.

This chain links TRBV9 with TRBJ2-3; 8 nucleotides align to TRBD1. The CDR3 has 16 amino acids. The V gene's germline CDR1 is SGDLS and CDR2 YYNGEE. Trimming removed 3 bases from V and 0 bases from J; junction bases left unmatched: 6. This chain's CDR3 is CASSGPTGASTDTQYF. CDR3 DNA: TGTGCCAGCAGCGGCCCGACAGGGGCTAGCACAGATACGCAGTATTTT.

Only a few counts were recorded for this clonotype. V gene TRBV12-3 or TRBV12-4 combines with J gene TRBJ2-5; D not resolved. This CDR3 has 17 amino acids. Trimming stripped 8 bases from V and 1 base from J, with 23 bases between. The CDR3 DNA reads TGTGCCAGCGGGCCTGGGATTTCTTGGGTACCCCAAGAGACCCAGTACTTC. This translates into CASGPGISWVPQETQYF.

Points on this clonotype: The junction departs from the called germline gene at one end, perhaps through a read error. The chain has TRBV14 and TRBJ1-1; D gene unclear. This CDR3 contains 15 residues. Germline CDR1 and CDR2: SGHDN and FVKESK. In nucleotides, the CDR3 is TGTGTCAGCAGCGAGAGGTCGCTTATGAACACTGAAGCTTTCTTT. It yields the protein CVSSERSLMNTEAFF.

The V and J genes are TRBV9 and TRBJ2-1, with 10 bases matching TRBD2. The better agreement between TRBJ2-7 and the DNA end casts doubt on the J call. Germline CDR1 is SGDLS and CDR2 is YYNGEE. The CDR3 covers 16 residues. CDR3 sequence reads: CASSVPRAGGYNEQYF. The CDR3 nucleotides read TGTGCCAGCAGCGTACCGAGAGCGGGGGGGTACAATGAGCAGTACTTC.

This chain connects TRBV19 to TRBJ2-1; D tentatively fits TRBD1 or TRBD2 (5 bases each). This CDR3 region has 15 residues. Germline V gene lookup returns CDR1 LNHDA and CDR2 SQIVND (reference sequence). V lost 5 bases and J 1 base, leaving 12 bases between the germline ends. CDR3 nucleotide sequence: TGTGCCAGTAGTCCCGGGGACGGTTCCTACAATGAGCAGTTCTTC. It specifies CASSPGDGSYNEQFF.